This TCR beta chain stems from a study of blood T cell repertoires in COVID-19. Study context: Sources were T cells, B-cell-depleted T cells, or PBMCs; the material itself was cDNA or gDNA.

The data were produced by immunoSEQ multiplex PCR, yet TCRdb's version contains in-frame clones alone and is incomplete. The data hold more than 95,000 clones, with 90% observed a single time. The CDR3 runs 15 residues. CDR1 SGHRS and CDR2 YFSETQ come from the germline V gene. Trimming left V 3 bases short and J 4 bases short, with 13 bases between. The sample was peripheral blood. This chain connects TRBV5-1 to TRBJ1-4, with D maybe TRBD1 (5 bases). The TCR comes from a man in his sixties with acute or convalescent COVID-19. The CDR3 bases are TGCGCCAGCAGCTCCCGGGTCCAGGGTAATGAAAAACTGTTTTTT. It translates to CASSSRVQGNEKLFF. Together with reference TRBV5-1 and TRBJ1-4, the CDR3 gives the full variable domain: KAGVTQTPRYLIKTRGQQVTLSCSPISGHRSVSWYQQTPGQGLQFLFEYFSETQRNKGNFPGRFSGRQFSNSRSEMNVSTLELGDSALYLCASSSRVQGNEKLFFGSGTQLSVL.